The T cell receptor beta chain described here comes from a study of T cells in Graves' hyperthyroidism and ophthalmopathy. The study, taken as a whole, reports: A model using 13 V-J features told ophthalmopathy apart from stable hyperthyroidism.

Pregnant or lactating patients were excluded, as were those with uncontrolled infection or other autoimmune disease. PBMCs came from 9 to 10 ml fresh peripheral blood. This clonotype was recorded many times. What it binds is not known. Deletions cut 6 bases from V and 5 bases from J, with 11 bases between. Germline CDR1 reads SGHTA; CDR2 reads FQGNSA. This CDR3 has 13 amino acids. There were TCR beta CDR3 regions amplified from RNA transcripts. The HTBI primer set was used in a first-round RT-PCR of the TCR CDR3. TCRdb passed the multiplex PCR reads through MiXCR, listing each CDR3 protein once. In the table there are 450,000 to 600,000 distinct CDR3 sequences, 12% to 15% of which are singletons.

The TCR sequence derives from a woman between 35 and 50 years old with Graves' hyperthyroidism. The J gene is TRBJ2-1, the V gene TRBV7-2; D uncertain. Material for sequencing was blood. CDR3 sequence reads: CASSLGPDNEQFF. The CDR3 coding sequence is TGTGCCAGCAGTCTAGGGCCAGACAATGAGCAGTTCTTC.